Following are 23 T cell receptor beta chains from one sample sequenced in a study of long-term antiretroviral therapy in people with HIV. At survey level, the immunoSEQ assay was run in its v3.0 version. The data were produced by immunoSEQ multiplex PCR, yet TCRdb's version contains in-frame clones alone and is incomplete. Of 15,000 to 20,000 clones in the sample, around 92% were seen once. The input for sequencing was unsorted PBMCs, taken 3 years after starting antiretroviral therapy. All receptors come from a man aged 50-59 years with HIV.

The rearrangement links TRBV5-1 to TRBJ1-5; TRBD1 matches at 11 bases. The CDR3 totals 14 residues. Trimming cost V 4 bases and J 5 bases; bases outside gene matches: 2. CDR1 SGHRS and CDR2 YFSETQ come from the germline V gene. CDR3 loop: CASSPDRGHQPQHF. In DNA form, the CDR3 reads TGCGCCAGCAGCCCGGACAGGGGGCATCAGCCCCAGCATTTT. Using reference TRBV5-1 and TRBJ1-5 for the parts outside the CDR3, the full variable domain is KAGVTQTPRYLIKTRGQQVTLSCSPISGHRSVSWYQQTPGQGLQFLFEYFSETQRNKGNFPGRFSGRQFSNSRSEMNVSTLELGDSALYLCASSPDRGHQPQHFGDGTRLSIL.

The V and J genes are TRBV19 and TRBJ2-3; D could derive from TRBD1 or TRBD2 (6 bases each). The germline V gene encodes CDR1 LNHDA and CDR2 SQIVND (reference sequence). There are 16 residues in the CDR3. Trimming removed 6 bases from V and 1 base from J, with 17 bases in between. CDR3 sequence reads: CASRANGGGGTDTQYF. The CDR3 DNA sequence: TGTGCCAGTAGGGCCAACGGGGGCGGGGGCACAGATACGCAGTATTTT.

The V gene is TRBV25-1, the J gene TRBJ2-7; TRBD2 matches at 12 bases. CDR1 and CDR2 from the germline V gene are MGHDK and SYGVNS. The ends lost 3 bases at V and 4 bases at J; junction bases unmatched: 4. This CDR3 spans 15 amino acids. The CDR3 is CASSDLTSGGYEQYF. Here the CDR3 DNA reads TGTGCCAGCAGTGACCTGACTAGCGGGGGATACGAGCAGTACTTC.

This chain links TRBV4-1 with TRBJ1-1; D remains ambiguous. The CDR3 has 13 amino acids. V lost 4 bases and J 0 bases, leaving 6 bases between the germline ends. Germline loops: CDR1 MGHRA, CDR2 YSYEKL. DNA for the CDR3: TGCGCCAGCAGCCCCGTATTGAACACTGAAGCTTTCTTT. Translating gives CASSPVLNTEAFF.

The chain employs TRBV10-3 and TRBJ1-3; 9 bases agree with TRBD1. Germline-derived CDR1 and CDR2 are ENHRY and SYGVKD. The ends lost 10 bases at V and 3 bases at J; junction bases unmatched: 7. The CDR3 consists of 14 residues. Here the CDR3 DNA reads TGTGCCAGCCGACAGGGGGGGGATGGAAACACCATATATTTT. Translated, it gives CASRQGGDGNTIYF.

The chain recombines TRBV6-1 with TRBJ2-2; D might be TRBD1 (5 bases). Trimming took 5 bases from V and 5 from J, leaving 12 bases between them. CDR3 length equals 14 residues. The germline V gene has CDR1 MNHNS and CDR2 SASEGT. The CDR3 DNA follows: TGTGCCAGCAGTAAAGGACATTCGACCGGGGAGCTGTTTTTT. This codes for CASSKGHSTGELFF.

The chain joins TRBV5-1 to TRBJ1-1, with a tentative D call TRBD1 (6 bases). The CDR3 spans 15 residues. The V gene's germline CDR1 is SGHRS and CDR2 YFSETQ. Deletions cut 4 bases from V and 4 bases from J, with 17 bases between. CDR3 sequence (DNA): TGCGCCAGCAGCGGCTCCGGGACATCGGGCACTGAAGCTTTCTTT. It is translated as CASSGSGTSGTEAFF.

CDR3 bases: TGTGCCAGCAGTTTATTAGACTCCCAAGCGTATGGCTACACCTTC. Amino acid sequence: CASSLLDSQAYGYTF. V and J are TRBV28 and TRBJ1-2; the D is unclear. Germline-derived CDR1 and CDR2 are MDHEN and SYDVKM. V lost 1 base and J 5 bases, leaving 14 bases between the germline ends. This CDR3 contains 15 residues.

This sequence joins TRBV9 and TRBJ2-2, with a possible D match to TRBD1 (7 bases). The CDR3 runs 15 residues. From germline, CDR1 is SGDLS and CDR2 YYNGEE. The V gene lost 0 bases and the J gene lost 9 bases, with 15 bases spanning the gap. The CDR3 here is CASSVGGTDHRELFF. CDR3 bases: TGTGCCAGCAGCGTAGGCGGGACAGACCACCGGGAGCTGTTTTTT.

J is TRBJ1-2 and V is TRBV10-2, with TRBD1 matching 8 bases. Looked up from germline, CDR1 is WSHSY and CDR2 is SAAADI. The CDR3 consists of 13 residues. The junction had 6 bases not matched to a gene; V was cut back by 5 bases and J by 7 bases. CDR3 DNA sequence: TGCGCCAGCAGTCTGGGACAGGAAGCTGGCTACACCTTC. Its translation is CASSLGQEAGYTF.

V is TRBV18 and J is TRBJ2-6; D tentatively fits TRBD1 or TRBD2 (5 bases each). The V gene's germline CDR1 is KGHSH and CDR2 LQKENI. With 6 bases removed from V and 0 bases from J, the gap between germline ends came to 9 bases. The CDR3 covers 15 residues. CDR3 amino acids: CASSPGPSGANVLTF. The CDR3 DNA reads TGTGCCAGCTCGCCGGGGCCCTCTGGGGCCAACGTCCTGACTTTC.

This clone is classed as medium-sized (0.01 to 0.1%). J is TRBJ1-2 and V is TRBV7-9, with unresolved D. This CDR3 region has 12 residues. The germline V gene has CDR1 SEHNR and CDR2 FQNEAQ (reference sequence). V was trimmed by 6 bases and J by 4 bases, leaving 9 bases between them. CDR3 loop: CASSPEGYGYTF. In DNA, the CDR3 is TGTGCCAGCAGTCCAGAGGGCTATGGCTACACCTTC.

The rearrangement links TRBV4-3 to TRBJ1-4, with D uncertain. CDR3 length equals 15 residues. V was cut by 5 bases and J by 0 bases, with 10 bases left in between. In germline, CDR1 is LGHNA, CDR2 YSLEER. The CDR3 DNA reads TGCGCCAGCAGCTCCGGGCCCTCAACTAATGAAAAACTGTTTTTT. Translation gives CASSSGPSTNEKLFF.

The genes are TRBV28 and TRBJ1-6; 7 bases fit TRBD1. Germline-derived CDR1 and CDR2 are MDHEN and SYDVKM. The CDR3 covers 18 residues. Germline trimming cut 5 bases from V and 6 bases from J; bases unmatched to any gene: 16. The CDR3 here is CASSRPDPETGTNSPLHF. The CDR3 DNA follows: TGTGCCAGCAGTCGTCCCGACCCGGAGACAGGGACTAATTCACCCCTCCACTTT.

A few counts support this clone. The V gene is TRBV14, the J gene TRBJ2-7; 8 positions match TRBD2. Per the germline V gene, CDR1 is SGHDN and CDR2 is FVKESK. The CDR3 spans 15 residues. Losses at the gene ends were 1 base for V and 3 bases for J; bases not matched to a gene: 5. CDR3: CASSQALAAFYEQYF. For the CDR3, the DNA is TGTGCCAGCAGCCAAGCACTAGCGGCGTTCTACGAGCAGTACTTC.

This rearrangement joins TRBV30 to TRBJ1-1; 7 bases line up with TRBD1. Germline-derived CDR1 and CDR2 are GTSNPN and SVGIG (reference sequence). The ends lost 1 base at V and 1 base at J; junction bases unmatched: 6. The CDR3 runs to 15 residues. As DNA, the CDR3 is TGTGCCTGGAGTGAAAGACAGGGATCGAACACTGAAGCTTTCTTT. Translating gives CAWSERQGSNTEAFF.

The CDR3 bases are TGTGCCAGCAGCTTAGGTTTGAACTCCTACGAGCAGTACTTC. It encodes CASSLGLNSYEQYF. The V and J genes are TRBV7-2 and TRBJ2-7; D gene unclear. CDR1 SGHTA and CDR2 FQGNSA come from the germline V gene. The CDR3 extends over 14 amino acids. Trimming took off 1 base at V and 0 bases at J, with 7 bases between the two ends.

This rearrangement joins TRBV4-1 to TRBJ2-2; 15 bases fit TRBD2. V lost 4 bases, J lost 0 bases, and 0 bases stayed unmatched. In germline, CDR1 is MGHRA, CDR2 YSYEKL. CDR3 length: 17 amino acids. CDR3 DNA sequence: TGCGCCAGCAGCCGGACTAGCGGGGGGGCGAACACCGGGGAGCTGTTTTTT. Its protein is CASSRTSGGANTGELFF.

V gene TRBV7-9 combines with J gene TRBJ2-7; a weak D match, TRBD2 (6 bases). Germline values: CDR1 SEHNR, CDR2 FQNEAQ (reference sequence). CDR3 length equals 13 residues. Between the trimmed V and J ends, which lost 6 bases and 3 bases, there was a span of 12 bases. For the CDR3, the DNA is TGTGCCAGCAGGCGGGACGGAGACTACGAGCAGTACTTC. Translating it yields CASRRDGDYEQYF.

V usage is TRBV4-1 and J usage is TRBJ1-5; D is perhaps TRBD1 (5 bases). The length of the CDR3 is 15 residues. Trimming cost V 5 bases and J 0 bases, with 11 bases left between them. The V gene's germline CDR1 is MGHRA and CDR2 YSYEKL. For the CDR3, the DNA is TGCGCCAGCAGCACCAGCCAGGGTAGCAATCAGCCCCAGCATTTT. Its translation is CASSTSQGSNQPQHF.

The chain employs TRBV30 and TRBJ1-3; D gene unclear. The V and J ends lost 4 bases and 8 bases respectively, with 9 bases between them. In germline, CDR1 is GTSNPN, CDR2 SVGIG (reference sequence). The CDR3 sequence is 11 residues long. CDR3 sequence reads: CAWNRAYTIYF. The CDR3 bases are TGTGCCTGGAATAGGGCCTACACCATATATTTT.

V usage is TRBV6-5 and J usage is TRBJ2-3, with TRBD1 identical over 10 bases. This CDR3 has 15 residues. Germline trimming cut 7 bases from V and 4 bases from J; bases unmatched to any gene: 8. Germline-derived CDR1 and CDR2 are MNHEY and SVGAGI. The CDR3 bases are TGTGCCAGCAATGTAGGGACAGGGGCGTCAGATACGCAGTATTTT. Translating gives CASNVGTGASDTQYF.

The rearrangement uses TRBV10-1 and TRBJ2-1; D might be TRBD1 (6 bases). Trimming pared 2 bases from V and 4 bases from J, leaving 12 bases between. Per the germline V gene, CDR1 is WNHNN and CDR2 is SYGVQD (reference sequence). The CDR3 length is 15 residues. Written as DNA, the CDR3 is TGCGCCAGCAGTGAGGACAGGTACGAATACAATGAGCAGTTCTTC. As protein: CASSEDRYEYNEQFF.